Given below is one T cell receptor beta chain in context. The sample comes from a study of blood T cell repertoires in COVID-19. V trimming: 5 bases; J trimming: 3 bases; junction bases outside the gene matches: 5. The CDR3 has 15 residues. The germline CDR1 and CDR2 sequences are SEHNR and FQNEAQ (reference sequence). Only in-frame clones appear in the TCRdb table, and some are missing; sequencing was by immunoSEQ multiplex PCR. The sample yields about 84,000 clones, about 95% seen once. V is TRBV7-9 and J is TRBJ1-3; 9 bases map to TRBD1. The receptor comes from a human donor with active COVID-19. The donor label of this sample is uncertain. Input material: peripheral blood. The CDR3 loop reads CASSPTGGDGNTIYF. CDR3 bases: TGTGCCAGCAGCCCCACAGGGGGCGATGGAAACACCATATATTTT.